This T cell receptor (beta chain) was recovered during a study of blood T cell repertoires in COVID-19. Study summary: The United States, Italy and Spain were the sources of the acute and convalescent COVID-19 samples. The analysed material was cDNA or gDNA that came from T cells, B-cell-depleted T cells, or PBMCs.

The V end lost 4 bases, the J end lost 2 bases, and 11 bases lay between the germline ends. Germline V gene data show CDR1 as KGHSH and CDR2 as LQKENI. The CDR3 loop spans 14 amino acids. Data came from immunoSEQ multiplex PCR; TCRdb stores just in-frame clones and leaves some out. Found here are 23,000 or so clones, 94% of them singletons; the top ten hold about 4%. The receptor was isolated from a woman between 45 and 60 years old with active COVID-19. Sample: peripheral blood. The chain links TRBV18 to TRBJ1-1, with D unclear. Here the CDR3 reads CASSRNQENTEAFF. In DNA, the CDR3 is TGTGCCAGCTCACGGAACCAGGAAAACACTGAAGCTTTCTTT.